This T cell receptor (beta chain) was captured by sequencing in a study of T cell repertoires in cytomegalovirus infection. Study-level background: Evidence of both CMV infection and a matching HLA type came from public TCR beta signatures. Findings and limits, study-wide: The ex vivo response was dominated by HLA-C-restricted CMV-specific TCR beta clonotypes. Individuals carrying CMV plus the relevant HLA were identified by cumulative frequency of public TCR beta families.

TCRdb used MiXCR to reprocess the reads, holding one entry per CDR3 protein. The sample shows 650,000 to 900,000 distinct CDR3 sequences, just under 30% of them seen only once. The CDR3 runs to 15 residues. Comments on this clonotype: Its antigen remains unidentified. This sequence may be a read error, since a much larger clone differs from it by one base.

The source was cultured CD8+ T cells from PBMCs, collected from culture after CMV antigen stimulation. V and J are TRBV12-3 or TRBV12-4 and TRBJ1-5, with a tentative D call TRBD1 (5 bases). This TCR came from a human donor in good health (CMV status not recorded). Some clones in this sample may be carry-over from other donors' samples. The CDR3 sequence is CASTPGLGSNQPRHF. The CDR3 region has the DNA TGTGCCAGCACCCCGGGGCTCGGGAGCAATCAGCCCCGGCATTTT.